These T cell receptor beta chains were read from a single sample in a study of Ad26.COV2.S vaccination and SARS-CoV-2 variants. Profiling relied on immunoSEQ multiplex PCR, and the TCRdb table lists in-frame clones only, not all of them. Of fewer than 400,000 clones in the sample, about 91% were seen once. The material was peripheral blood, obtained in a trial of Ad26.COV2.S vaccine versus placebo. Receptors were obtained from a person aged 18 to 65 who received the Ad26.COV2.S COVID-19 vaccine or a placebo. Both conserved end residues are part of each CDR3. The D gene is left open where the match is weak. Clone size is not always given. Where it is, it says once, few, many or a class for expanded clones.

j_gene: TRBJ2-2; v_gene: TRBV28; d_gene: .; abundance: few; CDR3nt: TGTGCCAGCACTTCCCTGGCGTCTACCGGGGAGCTGTTTTTT; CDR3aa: CASTSLASTGELFF
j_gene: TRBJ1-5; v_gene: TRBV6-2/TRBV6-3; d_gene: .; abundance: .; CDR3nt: TGTGCCAGCAGTTACTATTCGGCGGGGCAGCCCCAGCATTTT; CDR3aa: CASSYYSAGQPQHF
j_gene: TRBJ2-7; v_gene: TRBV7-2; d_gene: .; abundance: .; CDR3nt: TGTGCCAGCAGCTTCAGGACGGGCGAGCAGTACTTC; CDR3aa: CASSFRTGEQYF
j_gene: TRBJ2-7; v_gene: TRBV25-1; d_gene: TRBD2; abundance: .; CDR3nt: TGTGCCAGCAGTGACGGTCTAGCGGGAAAGCAGTACTTC; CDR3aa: CASSDGLAGKQYF
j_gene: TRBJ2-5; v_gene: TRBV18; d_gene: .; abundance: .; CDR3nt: TGTGCCAGCTCACCTTTTTCGGGGATCGAAGAGACCCAGTACTTC; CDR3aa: CASSPFSGIEETQYF
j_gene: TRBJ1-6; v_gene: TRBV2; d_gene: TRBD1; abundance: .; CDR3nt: TGTGCCAGCAGTGGGACAGGAGTTAATTCACCCCTCCACTTT; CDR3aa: CASSGTGVNSPLHF
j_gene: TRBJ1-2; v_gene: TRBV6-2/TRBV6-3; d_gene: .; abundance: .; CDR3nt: TGTGCCAGCAGTCCCCGAAGGGACTATGGCTACACCTTC; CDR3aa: CASSPRRDYGYTF
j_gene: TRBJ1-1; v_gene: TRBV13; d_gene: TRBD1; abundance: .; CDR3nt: TGTGCCAGCAGCTCCCTTACAGGGGAGACTGAAGCTTTCTTT; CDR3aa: CASSSLTGETEAFF
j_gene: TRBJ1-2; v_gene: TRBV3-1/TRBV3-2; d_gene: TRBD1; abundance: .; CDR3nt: TGTGCCAGCAGCTATTTTTCCGACAGGGGCTATGGCTACACCTTC; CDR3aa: CASSYFSDRGYGYTF
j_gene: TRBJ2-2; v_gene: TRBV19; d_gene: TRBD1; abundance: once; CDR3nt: TGTGCCAGTAGTCTGGGACAGGGGAAGCACGGGGAGCTGTTTTTT; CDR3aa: CASSLGQGKHGELFF
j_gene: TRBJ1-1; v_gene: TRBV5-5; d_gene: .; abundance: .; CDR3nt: TGTGCCAGCAGCTTGGATACCATAAACACTGAAGCTTTCTTT; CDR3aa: CASSLDTINTEAFF
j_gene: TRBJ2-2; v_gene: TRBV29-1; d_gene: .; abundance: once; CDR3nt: TGCAGCGTTGTTACTGACGGGCAAGCGAACACCGGGGAGCTGTTTTTT; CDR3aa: CSVVTDGQANTGELFF
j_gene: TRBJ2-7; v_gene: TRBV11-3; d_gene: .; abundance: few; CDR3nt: TGTGCCAGCAGCTCCTTAGGGGGGGACAGATCCTACGAGCAGTACTTC; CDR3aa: CASSSLGGDRSYEQYF
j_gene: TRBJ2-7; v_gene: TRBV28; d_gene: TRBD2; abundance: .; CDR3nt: TGTGCCAGCCTCACGGGGGGGATGGACTACGAGCAGTACTTC; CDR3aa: CASLTGGMDYEQYF
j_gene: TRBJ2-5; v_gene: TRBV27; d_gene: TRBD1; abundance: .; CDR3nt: TGTGCCAGCAGTCCACGACAGGGGCAAGAGACCCAGTACTTC; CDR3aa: CASSPRQGQETQYF
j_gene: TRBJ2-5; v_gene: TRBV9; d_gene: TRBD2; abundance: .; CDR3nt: TGTGCCAGCAGCGTAGGCACGGGACTAGCGGGGGAGGAGACCCAGTACTTC; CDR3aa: CASSVGTGLAGEETQYF
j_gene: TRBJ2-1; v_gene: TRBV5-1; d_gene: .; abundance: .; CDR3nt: TGCGCCAGCAGCCTTGGGGATGCCTACAATGAGCAGTTCTTC; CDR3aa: CASSLGDAYNEQFF
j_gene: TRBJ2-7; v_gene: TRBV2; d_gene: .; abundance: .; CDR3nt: TGTGCCAGCAGTGAAAATGGGGCGGGAACCTACGAGCAGTACTTC; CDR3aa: CASSENGAGTYEQYF
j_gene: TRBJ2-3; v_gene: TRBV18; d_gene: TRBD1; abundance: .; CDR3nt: TGTGCCAGCTCCCCCCGACAGGGACGCACAGATACGCAGTATTTT; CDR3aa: CASSPRQGRTDTQYF
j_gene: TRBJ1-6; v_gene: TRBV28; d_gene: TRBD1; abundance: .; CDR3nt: TGTGCCAGCAGCCGCGGGACAGGGGGCTCCTATAATTCACCCCTCCACTTT; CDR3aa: CASSRGTGGSYNSPLHF
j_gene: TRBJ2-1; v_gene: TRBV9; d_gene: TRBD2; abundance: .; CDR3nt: TGTGCCAGCAGCATAACTAGCGGGCGCTCCTACAATGAGCAGTTCTTC; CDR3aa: CASSITSGRSYNEQFF
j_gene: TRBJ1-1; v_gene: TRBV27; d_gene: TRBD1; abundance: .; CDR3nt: TGTGCCAGCAGTGTGACAGGGAGTGAAGCTTTCTTT; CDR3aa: CASSVTGSEAFF
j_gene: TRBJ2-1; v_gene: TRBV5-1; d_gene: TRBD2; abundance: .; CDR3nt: TGCGCCAGCAGCAGGGGGAGTAGCGGGATTGACAATGAGCAGTTCTTC; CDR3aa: CASSRGSSGIDNEQFF
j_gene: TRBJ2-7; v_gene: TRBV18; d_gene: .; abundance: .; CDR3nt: TGTGCCAGCTCACCACAGGGATCGGCCTACGAGCAGTACTTC; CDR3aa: CASSPQGSAYEQYF
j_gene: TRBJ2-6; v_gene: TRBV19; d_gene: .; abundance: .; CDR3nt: TGTGCCAGTAGTATAGATCCTGGGGCCAACGTCCTGACTTTC; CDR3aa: CASSIDPGANVLTF
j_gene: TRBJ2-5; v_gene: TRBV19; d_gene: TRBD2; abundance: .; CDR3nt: TGTGCCAGTAGTTCTAGCGGGAGGGAGACCCAGTACTTC; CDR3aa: CASSSSGRETQYF
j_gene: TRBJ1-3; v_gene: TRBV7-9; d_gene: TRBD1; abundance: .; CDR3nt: TGTGCCAGCAGCTTGGGACAGGGAAACACCATATATTTT; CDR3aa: CASSLGQGNTIYF
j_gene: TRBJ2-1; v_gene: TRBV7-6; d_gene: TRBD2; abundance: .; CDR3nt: TGTGCCAGCAGTCGTAGCGGGGGAAGCTCCTACAATGAGCAGTTCTTC; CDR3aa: CASSRSGGSSYNEQFF
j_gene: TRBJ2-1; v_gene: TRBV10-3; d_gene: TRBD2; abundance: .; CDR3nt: TGTGCCATCAGTGGGACTAGCGGGAGAACTACTAGCAATGAGCAGTTCTTC; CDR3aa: CAISGTSGRTTSNEQFF
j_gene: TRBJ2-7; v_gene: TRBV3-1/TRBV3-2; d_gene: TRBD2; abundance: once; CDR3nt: TGTGCCAGCAGGACTAGCGGGGTCTACGAGCAGTACTTC; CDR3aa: CASRTSGVYEQYF
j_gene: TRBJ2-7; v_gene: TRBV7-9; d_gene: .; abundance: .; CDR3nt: TGTGCCAGCAGCTTAGTCAGTGGGAGCGGCGAGCAGTACTTC; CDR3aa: CASSLVSGSGEQYF
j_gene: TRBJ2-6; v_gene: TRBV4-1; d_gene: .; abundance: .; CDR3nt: TGCGCCAGCAGCCAAGACCCGGGGGCCGGGGCCAACGTCCTGACTTTC; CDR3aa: CASSQDPGAGANVLTF
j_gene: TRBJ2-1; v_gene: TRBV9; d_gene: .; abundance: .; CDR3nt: TGTGCCAGCAGCGACGGGACCTCCTACAATGAGCAGTTCTTC; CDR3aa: CASSDGTSYNEQFF
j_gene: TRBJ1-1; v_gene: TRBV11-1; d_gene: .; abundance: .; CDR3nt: TGTGCCAGCAGCTTAGTTGGGCATTGGAAGAACACTGAAGCTTTCTTT; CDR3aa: CASSLVGHWKNTEAFF
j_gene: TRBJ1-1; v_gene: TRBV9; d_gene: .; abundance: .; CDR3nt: TGTGCCAGCAGCGAGGGTCCCGACGGCTTAGCTTTCTTT; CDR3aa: CASSEGPDGLAFF
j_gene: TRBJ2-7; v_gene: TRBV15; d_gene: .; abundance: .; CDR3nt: TGTGCCACCAGCAGGGAAGGGGCTAGGTCCTACGAGCAGTACTTC; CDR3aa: CATSREGARSYEQYF
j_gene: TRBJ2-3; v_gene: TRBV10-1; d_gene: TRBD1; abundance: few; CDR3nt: TGCGCCAGGGGACAGGATTTCACAGATACGCAGTATTTT; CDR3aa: CARGQDFTDTQYF
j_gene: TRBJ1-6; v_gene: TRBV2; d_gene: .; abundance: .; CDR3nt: TGTGCCAGCAGGGGTAGGATAGGAGATAATTCACCCCTCCACTTT; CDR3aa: CASRGRIGDNSPLHF
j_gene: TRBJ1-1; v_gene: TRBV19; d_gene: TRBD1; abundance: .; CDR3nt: TGTGCCAGTAGAAATAACAGGGGAGCTTTCTTT; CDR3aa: CASRNNRGAFF
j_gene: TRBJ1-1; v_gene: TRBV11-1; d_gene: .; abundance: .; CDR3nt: TGTGCCAGCAGCTTAGGCGGACCGCTGAACACTGAAGCTTTCTTT; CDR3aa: CASSLGGPLNTEAFF
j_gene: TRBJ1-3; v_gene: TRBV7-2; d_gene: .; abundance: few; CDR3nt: TGTGCCAGCAGCTTAGGTACGGGAAACACCATATATTTT; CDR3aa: CASSLGTGNTIYF
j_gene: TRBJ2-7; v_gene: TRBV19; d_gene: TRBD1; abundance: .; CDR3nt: TGTGCCAGTAGCTCGACAGGGACGGGCTACGAGCAGTACTTC; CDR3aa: CASSSTGTGYEQYF
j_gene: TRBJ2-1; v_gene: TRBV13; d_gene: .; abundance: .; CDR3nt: TGTGCCAGCAGCCCCGGAGGGGGGCGCCCCTACAATGAGCAGTTCTTC; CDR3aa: CASSPGGGRPYNEQFF
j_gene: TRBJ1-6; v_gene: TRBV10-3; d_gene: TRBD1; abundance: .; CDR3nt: TGTGCCATCAGTAAAGGGACAGGGGCCGATAATTCACCCCTCCACTTT; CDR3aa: CAISKGTGADNSPLHF
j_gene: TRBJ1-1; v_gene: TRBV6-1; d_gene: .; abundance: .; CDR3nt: TGTGCCAGCAGCCGCACGGGGAACACTGAAGCTTTCTTT; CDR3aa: CASSRTGNTEAFF
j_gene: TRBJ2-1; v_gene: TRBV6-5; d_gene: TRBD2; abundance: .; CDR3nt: TGTGCCAGCAGCCCCGGACTAGCGGGAGTGAATGAGCAGTTCTTC; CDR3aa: CASSPGLAGVNEQFF
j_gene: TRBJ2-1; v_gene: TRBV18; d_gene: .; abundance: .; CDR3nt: TGTGCCAGCTCACCACCGAACTACAATGAGCAGTTCTTC; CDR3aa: CASSPPNYNEQFF
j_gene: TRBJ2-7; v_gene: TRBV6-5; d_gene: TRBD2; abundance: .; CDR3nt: TGTGCCAGCACCGAACTAGCGGGAGTTAACCACGAGCAGTACTTC; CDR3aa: CASTELAGVNHEQYF
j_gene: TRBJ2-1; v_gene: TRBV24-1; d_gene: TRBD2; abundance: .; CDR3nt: TGTGCCACCAGTGAAGCTAGCGGATTGTACAATGAGCAGTTCTTC; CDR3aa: CATSEASGLYNEQFF